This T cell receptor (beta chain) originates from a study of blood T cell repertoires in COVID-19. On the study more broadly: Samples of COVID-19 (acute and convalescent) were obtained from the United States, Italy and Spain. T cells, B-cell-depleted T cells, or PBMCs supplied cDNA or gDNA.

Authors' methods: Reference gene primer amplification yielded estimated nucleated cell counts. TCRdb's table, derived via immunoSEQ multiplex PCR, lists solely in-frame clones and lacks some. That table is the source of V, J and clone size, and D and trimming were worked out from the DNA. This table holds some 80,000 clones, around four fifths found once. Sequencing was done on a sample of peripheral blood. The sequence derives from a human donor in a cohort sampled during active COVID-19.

CDR3 sequence: CASSLIQQMDRTYEQYF. CDR3 coding DNA: TGTGCCAGCAGTTTAATCCAACAGATGGACAGGACCTACGAGCAGTACTTC. The chain combines TRBV2 with TRBJ2-7, with TRBD1 matching 7 bases. This CDR3 is built from 17 residues. In germline, CDR1 is SNHLY, CDR2 FYNNEI. V shed 5 bases and J 2 bases; nucleotides not matched to a gene: 15.